The subject of this entry is one TCR beta chain. Only in-frame clones appear in the TCRdb table, and some are missing; sequencing was by immunoSEQ multiplex PCR. The table shows 43,000 or so clones, with approximately 70% occurring only once. These data come from a study of radiotherapy plus CTLA-4 blockade in lung cancer. Germline V lookup: CDR1 SGHRS, CDR2 YFSETQ. The CDR3 runs to 17 residues. Unmatched junction bases numbered 3, after V lost 4 bases and J lost 0 bases. The study treated chemo-refractory metastatic non-small-cell lung cancer patients with focal radiation plus ipilimumab CTLA-4 blockade.

This chain links TRBV5-1 with TRBJ2-2; 13 bases fit TRBD2. The clonotype originates from a human donor with non-small cell lung cancer who had a complete response to radiotherapy plus ipilimumab. The starting material was peripheral blood, obtained from a patient treated with radiotherapy plus ipilimumab. The CDR3 sequence is CASSPTSGGTNTGELFF. The DNA for the CDR3 is TGCGCCAGCAGCCCGACTAGCGGGGGGACGAACACCGGGGAGCTGTTTTTT.